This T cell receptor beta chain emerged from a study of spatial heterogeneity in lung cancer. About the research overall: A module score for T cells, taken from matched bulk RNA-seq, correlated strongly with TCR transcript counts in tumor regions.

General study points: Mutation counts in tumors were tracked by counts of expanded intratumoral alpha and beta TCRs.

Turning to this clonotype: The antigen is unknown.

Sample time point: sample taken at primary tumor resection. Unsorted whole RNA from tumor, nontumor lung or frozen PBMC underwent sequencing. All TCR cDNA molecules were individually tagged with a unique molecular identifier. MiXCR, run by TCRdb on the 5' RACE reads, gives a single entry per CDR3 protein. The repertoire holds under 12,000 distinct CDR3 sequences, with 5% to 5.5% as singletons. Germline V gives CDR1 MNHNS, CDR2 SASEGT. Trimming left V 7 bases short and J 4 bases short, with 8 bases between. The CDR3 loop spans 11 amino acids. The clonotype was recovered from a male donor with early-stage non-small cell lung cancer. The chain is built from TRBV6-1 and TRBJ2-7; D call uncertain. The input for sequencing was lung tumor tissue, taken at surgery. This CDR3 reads CASMSTYEQYF. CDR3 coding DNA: TGTGCCAGCATGTCGACTTACGAGCAGTACTTC.